The T cell receptor (beta chain) described here comes from a study of T cells in Graves' hyperthyroidism and ophthalmopathy. Whole-study results and caveats: Median prediction lead before ophthalmopathy onset was 6 to 8 months with the model.

Uncontrolled infection, other autoimmune disease, pregnancy or lactation disqualified patients from enrolment. On the basis of clinical symptoms, serum thyroxine and TRAb, thyroid ultrasound and orbital computed tomography, diagnoses were made. It was RNA transcripts that yielded the amplified TCR beta CDR3 regions. HTBI primers were the set used in a first-round RT-PCR of the TCR CDR3. A single record per CDR3 protein comes from TCRdb applying MiXCR to the multiplex PCR reads. Among 470,000 or so distinct CDR3 sequences listed, under 25% were seen once. This clonotype has at least ten counts. Antigen: not known. CDR3 size: 16 residues. V gave up 4 bases and J gave up 2 bases, with 17 bases separating them. Germline V gene data show CDR1 as LNHDA and CDR2 as SQIVND (reference sequence).

The sequence derives from a man younger than 35 with Graves' hyperthyroidism. The sequenced sample consisted of blood. The chain combines TRBV19 with TRBJ2-5; no reliable D call. The CDR3 DNA reads as TGTGCCAGTAGTACGCTGGGCCGAAGACCTCAAGAGACCCAGTACTTC. Protein product: CASSTLGRRPQETQYF.